Shown below are 22 T cell receptor beta chains from a single sample sequenced in a study of blood T cell repertoires in COVID-19. Method: immunoSEQ multiplex PCR; TCRdb's copy keeps in-frame clones and lacks some. The sample shows approximately 200,000 clones, about 84% of them seen only once. The sample was PBMCs or T cells enriched from blood (not recorded which). These receptors were collected from a woman aged 35 to 49 with acute COVID-19.

CDR3 region: CSVEMMTSERGEQFF. The CDR3 DNA follows: TGCAGCGTTGAAATGATGACTAGCGAACGGGGTGAGCAGTTCTTC. J is TRBJ2-1 and V is TRBV29-1; 8 bases map to TRBD2. The V segment lost 2 bases and the J segment 9 bases; nucleotides outside the gene matches: 12. Germline values: CDR1 SQVTM, CDR2 ANQGSEA. There are 15 residues in the CDR3.

This clone was picked up one time. The V and J genes are TRBV5-1 and TRBJ1-1; TRBD1 matches 7 bases. V lost 4 bases, J lost 0 bases, and 3 bases stayed unmatched. CDR3 length equals 14 residues. Germline V gene data show CDR1 as SGHRS and CDR2 as YFSETQ. Here the CDR3 DNA reads TGCGCCAGCAGCAGGGACAGTATGAACACTGAAGCTTTCTTT. It specifies CASSRDSMNTEAFF.

This chain links TRBV4-1 with TRBJ2-7; D is ambiguous. CDR3 length: 14 amino acids. Trimming shortened V by 0 bases and J by 6 bases, and 12 bases separated the two germline ends. Germline values: CDR1 MGHRA, CDR2 YSYEKL. CDR3 residues: CASSQESVRPEQYF. DNA for the CDR3: TGCGCCAGCAGCCAAGAAAGTGTCAGGCCCGAGCAGTACTTC.

V usage is TRBV5-1 and J usage is TRBJ1-5; D might be TRBD1 (5 bases). Germline V gives CDR1 SGHRS, CDR2 YFSETQ. Trimming took 2 bases from V and 9 from J, leaving 15 bases between them. The CDR3 spans 14 residues. The CDR3 DNA reads TGCGCCAGCAGCTTAGGGGAATCGCAGTCGCCCCAGCATTTT. Its translation: CASSLGESQSPQHF.

This clone has more than one count but fewer than ten. The rearrangement joins TRBV10-2 to TRBJ1-3, with TRBD1 identical over 8 bases. CDR1 is WSHSY, CDR2 SAAADI, per germline. This CDR3 region has 15 residues. V lost 10 bases to trimming and J lost 0 bases; unmatched junction nucleotides: 8. The CDR3: CATTTGGLSGNTIYF. The DNA of the CDR3 is TGCGCCACGACAACAGGGGGACTCTCTGGAAACACCATATATTTT.

This clone has a handful of counts. The chain links TRBV20-1 to TRBJ1-1; D is unclear. Germline V gives CDR1 DFQATT, CDR2 SNEGSKA (reference sequence). This CDR3 comprises 11 residues. V was shortened by 6 bases and J by 1 base, with 6 bases between the two germline ends. The CDR3 DNA is TGCAGTGCCGAGAGGAACACTGAAGCTTTCTTT. Protein sequence: CSAERNTEAFF.

The V and J genes are TRBV7-2 and TRBJ1-6, with 7 bases fitting TRBD1. Germline CDR1 reads SGHTA; CDR2 reads FQGNSA. This CDR3 region has 14 residues. Losses at the gene ends were 3 bases for V and 8 bases for J; bases not matched to a gene: 4. The CDR3 here is CASSLQGDYSPLHF. CDR3 in DNA: TGTGCCAGCAGCTTGCAGGGGGATTATTCACCCCTCCACTTT.

This clone showed up just a few times. The chain joins TRBV27 to TRBJ2-7, with 8 bases identical to TRBD1. The CDR3 totals 16 residues. Germline V lookup: CDR1 MNHEY, CDR2 SMNVEV (reference sequence). V lost 2 bases, J lost 5 bases, and 11 bases stayed unmatched. The CDR3 here is CASSLETGTGSDEQYF. CDR3 bases: TGTGCCAGCAGTTTAGAGACCGGGACAGGTAGCGACGAGCAGTACTTC.

This clone has ten or more counts. The rearrangement links TRBV9 to TRBJ2-7, with 7 positions matching TRBD2. CDR1 is SGDLS, CDR2 YYNGEE, per germline. This CDR3 has 16 residues. Trimming cost V 4 bases and J 6 bases; bases outside gene matches: 16. CDR3 loop: CASSPRGEGRRSEQYF. CDR3 DNA: TGTGCCAGCAGCCCGAGAGGGGAGGGTAGGAGAAGCGAGCAGTACTTC.

The chain uses TRBV3-1 (or the pseudogene TRBV3-2) and TRBJ2-1; no definite D call. This CDR3 contains 13 residues. Germline V lookup: CDR1 LGHDT, CDR2 YNNKEL (reference sequence). With 0 bases removed from V and 4 bases from J, the gap between germline ends came to 4 bases. This chain's CDR3 is CASSQDRYNEQFF. For the CDR3, the DNA is TGTGCCAGCAGCCAAGACAGATACAATGAGCAGTTCTTC.

The gene calls are TRBV5-4 and TRBJ1-1; D is ambiguous. In germline, CDR1 is SGHNT, CDR2 YYREEE (reference sequence). This CDR3 is 14 amino acids long. The ends were cut back, 3 bases at V and 0 bases at J, with 9 bases in the middle. The CDR3 region has the DNA TGTGCCAGCAGCTCAGGTGGTATGAACACTGAAGCTTTCTTT. It translates to CASSSGGMNTEAFF.

This chain joins TRBV6-1 and TRBJ1-1; weak D call: TRBD1 (5 bases). Germline V gives CDR1 MNHNS, CDR2 SASEGT. Trimming took 2 bases from V and 0 from J, leaving 10 bases between them. CDR3 length: 15 residues. The CDR3 DNA sequence: TGTGCCAGCAGTGAACATGACAGCATGAACACTGAAGCTTTCTTT. Protein sequence: CASSEHDSMNTEAFF.

The rearrangement joins TRBV21-1 to TRBJ1-4; whether TRBD1, the table's D call, matches the DNA was not checked. TRBV21-1 is described as a pseudogene. The CDR3 covers 15 residues. The CDR3 DNA sequence: TGTGCCAGCAGCAATAGTGGGACAGGGGCTGAAAAACTGTTTTTT. Protein product: CASSNSGTGAEKLFF.

This clone occurred a few times. DNA of the CDR3: TGTGCCAGCAGTGCCCCGGGGACAACAGCCAAAAACATTCAGTACTTC. This codes for CASSAPGTTAKNIQYF. The chain joins TRBV28 to TRBJ2-4, with D perhaps TRBD1 (6 bases). CDR1 and CDR2 from the germline V gene are MDHEN and SYDVKM. Trimming shortened V by 5 bases and J by 0 bases, and 14 bases separated the two germline ends. This CDR3 has 16 amino acids.

Note on this clone: The junction shows a germline mismatch at one end, possibly a read error. This chain connects TRBV18 to TRBJ2-2; D is unresolved. The CDR3 is 14 residues long. Germline V CDR1 and CDR2: KGHSH, LQKENI. In DNA, the CDR3 is TGTGCCAGCTCGCCACAACAGAACACCGGGGAGCTGTTTTTT. Translating gives CASSPQQNTGELFF.

The chain links TRBV4-1 to TRBJ1-6; TRBD1 matches 12 bases. The CDR3 is 18 amino acids. Germline V lookup: CDR1 MGHRA, CDR2 YSYEKL. The junction had 14 bases not matched to a gene; V was cut back by 4 bases and J by 10 bases. CDR3 nucleotide sequence: TGCGCCAGCAGCCCCCCCCCGGGACAGGGGGCGCGTCCGTCACCCCTCCACTTT. Its translation: CASSPPPGQGARPSPLHF.

CDR3: CASSIALQVYATIYF. For the CDR3, the DNA is TGTGCCAGTAGTATAGCCCTCCAGGTATACGCCACCATATATTTT. The chain is built from TRBV19 and TRBJ1-3; D remains unclear. The CDR3 runs to 15 residues. V lost 1 base, J lost 9 bases, and 16 bases lay in between. In germline, CDR1 is LNHDA, CDR2 SQIVND (reference sequence).

This chain links TRBV30 with TRBJ1-6; D is unclear. V shed 0 bases and J shed 9 bases, with 9 bases lying between them. This CDR3 has 13 residues. CDR1 and CDR2 from the germline V gene are GTSNPN and SVGIG (reference sequence). In DNA form, the CDR3 reads TGTGCCTGGAGTGTATGGGAGGGTTCACCCCTCCACTTT. Translated, it gives CAWSVWEGSPLHF.

This clone was observed many times. The rearrangement joins TRBV28 to TRBJ1-2; possibly TRBD1 for D (5 bases). V was clipped by 3 bases and J by 2 bases, with 10 bases between them. There are 14 residues in the CDR3. Germline lookup yields CDR1 MDHEN and CDR2 SYDVKM. The DNA for the CDR3 is TGTGCCAGCAGTTTCGGAGGGGTAAACTATGGCTACACCTTC. Translating gives CASSFGGVNYGYTF.

The chain couples TRBV14 to TRBJ2-3; possible D gene TRBD2, 6 bases. The CDR3 is 15 residues long. The V gene's germline CDR1 is SGHDN and CDR2 FVKESK. The ends were cut back, 4 bases at V and 6 bases at J, with 17 bases in the middle. The CDR3 DNA reads as TGTGCCAGCAGCCTACTAGCTTCATCCTCCGATACGCAGTATTTT. Translated, it gives CASSLLASSSDTQYF.

The chain has TRBV28 and TRBJ2-3, with 8 bases fitting TRBD2. CDR3 length equals 17 residues. Trimming at V came to 6 bases and at J to 1 base, leaving 12 bases not matched to a gene. CDR1 and CDR2 from the germline V gene are MDHEN and SYDVKM. CDR3 protein: CASSPLGAGGGTDTQYF. CDR3 nucleotides: TGTGCCAGCAGCCCCCTGGGGGCGGGGGGAGGCACAGATACGCAGTATTTT.

This clone was counted a single time. V is TRBV21-1 and J is TRBJ2-7; TRBD2 is taken as the D call from the table, unchecked against the DNA. TRBV21-1 is a documented pseudogene. This CDR3 is 22 amino acids long. In DNA form, the CDR3 reads TGTGCCAGCAGCAAACTATCTTTCTTTGCCCCCAGGGACTTAAAGCCTTCCTACGAGCAGTACTTC. This codes for CASSKLSFFAPRDLKPSYEQYF.